The sequence of this T cell receptor (beta chain) was determined in a study of Ad26.COV2.S vaccination and SARS-CoV-2 variants. The CDR3 extends over 15 amino acids. With 6 bases removed from V and 1 base from J, the gap between germline ends came to 16 bases. The V gene's germline CDR1 is SGHNT and CDR2 YYREEE (reference sequence). The repertoire was sequenced with immunoSEQ multiplex PCR; TCRdb's copy has only in-frame clones and lacks some. The table shows around 320,000 clones, with more than 70% occurring only once. Treatment of the sample: around 19 received Ad26.COV2.S at low or high dose, single or two shots; about five received placebo; per-sample allocation not given. Samples analyzed were those drawn on day 63 after the first vaccine or placebo injection.

The J gene is TRBJ1-1, the V gene TRBV5-4; weak D call: TRBD1 (6 bases). The material sequenced was peripheral blood, taken in a trial of Ad26.COV2.S vaccine versus placebo. The receptor's source is a person between 18 and 65 years old who received the Ad26.COV2.S COVID-19 vaccine or a placebo. The CDR3 sequence: CASTYGGGKNTEAFF. The CDR3 DNA reads TGTGCCAGCACCTATGGAGGGGGAAAGAACACTGAAGCTTTCTTT. Together with reference TRBV5-4 and TRBJ1-1, the CDR3 gives the full variable domain: ETGVTQSPTHLIKTRGQQVTLRCSSQSGHNTVSWYQQALGQGPQFIFQYYREEENGRGNFPPRFSGLQFPNYSSELNVNALELDDSALYLCASTYGGGKNTEAFFGQGTRLTVV.